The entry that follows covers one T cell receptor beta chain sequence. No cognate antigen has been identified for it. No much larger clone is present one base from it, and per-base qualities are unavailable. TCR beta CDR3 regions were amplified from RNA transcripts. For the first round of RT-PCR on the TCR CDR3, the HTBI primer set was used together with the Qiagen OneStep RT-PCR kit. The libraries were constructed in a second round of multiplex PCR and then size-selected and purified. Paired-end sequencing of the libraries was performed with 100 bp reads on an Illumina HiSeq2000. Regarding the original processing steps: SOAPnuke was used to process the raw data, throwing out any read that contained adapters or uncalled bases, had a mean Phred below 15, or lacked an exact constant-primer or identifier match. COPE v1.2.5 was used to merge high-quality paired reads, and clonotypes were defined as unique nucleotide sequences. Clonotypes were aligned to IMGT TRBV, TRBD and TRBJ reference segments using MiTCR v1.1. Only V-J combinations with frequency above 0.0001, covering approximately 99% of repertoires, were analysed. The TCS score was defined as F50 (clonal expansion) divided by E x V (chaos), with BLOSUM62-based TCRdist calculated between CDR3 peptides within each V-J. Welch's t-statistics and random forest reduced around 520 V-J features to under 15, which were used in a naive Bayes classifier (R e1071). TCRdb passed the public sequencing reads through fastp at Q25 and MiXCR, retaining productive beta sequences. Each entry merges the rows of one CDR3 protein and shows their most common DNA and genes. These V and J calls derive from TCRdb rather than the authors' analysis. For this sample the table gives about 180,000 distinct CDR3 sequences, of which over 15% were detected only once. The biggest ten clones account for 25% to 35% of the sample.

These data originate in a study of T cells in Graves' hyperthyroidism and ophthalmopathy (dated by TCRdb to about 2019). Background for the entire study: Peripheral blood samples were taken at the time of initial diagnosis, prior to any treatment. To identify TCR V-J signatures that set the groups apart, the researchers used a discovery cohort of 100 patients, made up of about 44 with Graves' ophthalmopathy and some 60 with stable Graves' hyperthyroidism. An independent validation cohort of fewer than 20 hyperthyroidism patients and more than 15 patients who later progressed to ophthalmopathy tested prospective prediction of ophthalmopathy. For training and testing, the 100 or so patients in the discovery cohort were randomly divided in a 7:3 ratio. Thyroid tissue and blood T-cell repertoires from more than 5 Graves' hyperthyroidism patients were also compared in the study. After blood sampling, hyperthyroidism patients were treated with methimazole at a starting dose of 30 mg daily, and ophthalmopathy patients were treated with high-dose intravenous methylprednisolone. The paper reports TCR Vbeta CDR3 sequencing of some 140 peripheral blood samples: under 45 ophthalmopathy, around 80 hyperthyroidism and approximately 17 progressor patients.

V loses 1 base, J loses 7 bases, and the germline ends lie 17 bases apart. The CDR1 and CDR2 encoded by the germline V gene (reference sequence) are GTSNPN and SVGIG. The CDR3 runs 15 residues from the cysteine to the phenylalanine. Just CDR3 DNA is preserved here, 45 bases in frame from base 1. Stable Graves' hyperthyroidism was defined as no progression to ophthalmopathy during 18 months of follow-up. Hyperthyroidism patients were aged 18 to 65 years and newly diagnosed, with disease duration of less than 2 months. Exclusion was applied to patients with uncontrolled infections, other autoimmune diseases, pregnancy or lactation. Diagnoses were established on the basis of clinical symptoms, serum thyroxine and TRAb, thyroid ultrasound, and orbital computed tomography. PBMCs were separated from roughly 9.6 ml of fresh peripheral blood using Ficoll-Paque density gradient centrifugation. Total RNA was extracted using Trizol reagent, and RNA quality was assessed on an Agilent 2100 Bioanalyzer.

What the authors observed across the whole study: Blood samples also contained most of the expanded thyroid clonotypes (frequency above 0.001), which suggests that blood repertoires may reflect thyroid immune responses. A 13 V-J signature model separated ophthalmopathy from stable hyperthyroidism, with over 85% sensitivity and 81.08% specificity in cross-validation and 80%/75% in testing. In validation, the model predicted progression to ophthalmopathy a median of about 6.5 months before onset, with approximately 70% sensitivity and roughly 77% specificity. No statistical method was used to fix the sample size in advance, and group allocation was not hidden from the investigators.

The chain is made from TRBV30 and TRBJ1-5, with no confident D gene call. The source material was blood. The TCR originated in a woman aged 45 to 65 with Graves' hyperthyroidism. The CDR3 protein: CAWSASELSRQPQHF. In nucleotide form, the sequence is TGTGCCTGGAGTGCGTCGGAGCTATCAAGGCAGCCCCAGCATTTT. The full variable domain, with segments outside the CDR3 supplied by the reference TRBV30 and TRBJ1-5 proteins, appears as SQTIHQWPATLVQPVGSPLSLECTVEGTSNPNLYWYRQAAGRGLQLLFYSVGIGQISSEVPQNLSASRPQDRQFILSSKKLLLSDSGFYLCAWSASELSRQPQHFGDGTRLSIL.